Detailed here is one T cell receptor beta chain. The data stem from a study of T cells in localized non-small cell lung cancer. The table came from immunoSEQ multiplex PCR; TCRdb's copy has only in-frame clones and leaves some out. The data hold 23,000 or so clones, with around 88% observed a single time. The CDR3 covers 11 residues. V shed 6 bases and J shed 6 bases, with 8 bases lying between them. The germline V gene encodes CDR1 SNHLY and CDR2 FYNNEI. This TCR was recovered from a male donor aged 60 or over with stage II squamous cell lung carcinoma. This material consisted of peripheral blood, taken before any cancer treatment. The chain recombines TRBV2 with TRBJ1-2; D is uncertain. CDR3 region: CASRRGDGYTF. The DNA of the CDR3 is TGTGCCAGCAGACGGGGAGATGGCTACACCTTC. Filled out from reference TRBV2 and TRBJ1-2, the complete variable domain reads EPEVTQTPSHQVTQMGQEVILRCVPISNHLYFYWYRQILGQKVEFLVSFYNNEISEKSEIFDDQFSVERPDGSNFTLKIRSTKLEDSAMYFCASRRGDGYTFGSGTRLTVV.